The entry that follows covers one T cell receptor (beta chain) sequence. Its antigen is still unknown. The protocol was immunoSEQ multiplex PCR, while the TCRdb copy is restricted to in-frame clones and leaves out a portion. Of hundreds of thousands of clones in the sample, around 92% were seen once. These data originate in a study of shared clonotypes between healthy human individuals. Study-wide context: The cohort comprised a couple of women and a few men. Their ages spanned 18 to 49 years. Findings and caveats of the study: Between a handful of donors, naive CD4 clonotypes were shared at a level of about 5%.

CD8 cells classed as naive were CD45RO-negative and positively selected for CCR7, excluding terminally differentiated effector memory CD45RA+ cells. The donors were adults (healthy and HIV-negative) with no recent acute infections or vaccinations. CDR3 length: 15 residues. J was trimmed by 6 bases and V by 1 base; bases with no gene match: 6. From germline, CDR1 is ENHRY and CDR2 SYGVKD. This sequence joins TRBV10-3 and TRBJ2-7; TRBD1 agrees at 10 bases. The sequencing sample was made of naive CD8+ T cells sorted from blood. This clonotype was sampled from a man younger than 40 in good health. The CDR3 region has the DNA TGTGCCATCAGTGAGTTCGGGACAGGGGAAAGCGAGCAGTACTTC. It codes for CAISEFGTGESEQYF.